This entry is about one T cell receptor (beta chain). As handled by the study authors: Reference gene primer amplification gave nucleated cell count estimates. Generated by immunoSEQ multiplex PCR, the TCRdb table keeps only in-frame clones and is missing some. For V, J and clone size, that table is used; D and trimming come from the DNA. Of about 72,000 clones listed, roughly 85% were seen once; the top ten hold roughly 8%. This record belongs to a study of blood T cell repertoires in COVID-19. From germline, CDR1 is SSHAT and CDR2 FNYEAQ (reference sequence). This CDR3 is 14 amino acids long. J was trimmed by 6 bases and V by 1 base; bases with no gene match: 6.

The material sequenced was peripheral blood. The source of this sequence is a man aged 30-40 years with acute or convalescent COVID-19. V gene TRBV7-7 combines with J gene TRBJ2-7; 7 bases fit TRBD2. For the CDR3, the DNA is TGTGCCAGCAGCTTAGATGCTAGCGGTGGCGAGCAGTACTTC. It is translated as CASSLDASGGEQYF.